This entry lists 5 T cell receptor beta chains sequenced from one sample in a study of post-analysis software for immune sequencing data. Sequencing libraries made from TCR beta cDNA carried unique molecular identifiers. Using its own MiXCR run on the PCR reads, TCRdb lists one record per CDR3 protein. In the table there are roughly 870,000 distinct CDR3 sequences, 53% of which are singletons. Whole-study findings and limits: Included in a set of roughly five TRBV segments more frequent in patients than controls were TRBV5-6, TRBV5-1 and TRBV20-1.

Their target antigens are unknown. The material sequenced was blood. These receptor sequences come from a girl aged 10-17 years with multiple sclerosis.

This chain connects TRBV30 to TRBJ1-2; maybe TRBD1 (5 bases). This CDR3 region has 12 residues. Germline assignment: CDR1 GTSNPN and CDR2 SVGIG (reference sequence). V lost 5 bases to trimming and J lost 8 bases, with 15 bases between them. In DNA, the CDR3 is TGTGCCTGGTCCGGCGGGGGGAGCGGCTACACCTTC. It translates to CAWSGGGSGYTF.

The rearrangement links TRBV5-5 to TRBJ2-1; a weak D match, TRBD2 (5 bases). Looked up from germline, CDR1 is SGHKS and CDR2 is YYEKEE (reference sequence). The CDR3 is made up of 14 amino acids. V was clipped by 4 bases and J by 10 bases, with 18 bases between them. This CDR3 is CASSPSTTFAEQFF. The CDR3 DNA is TGTGCCAGCAGCCCTTCGACTACCTTCGCGGAGCAGTTCTTC.

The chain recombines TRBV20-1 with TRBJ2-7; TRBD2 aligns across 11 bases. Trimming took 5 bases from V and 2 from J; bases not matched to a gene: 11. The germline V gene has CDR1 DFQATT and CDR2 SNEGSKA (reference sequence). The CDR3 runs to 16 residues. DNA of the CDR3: TGCAGTGCTCAGACGGCTAGCGGGAGGCCCGCCTACGAGCAGTACTTC. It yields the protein CSAQTASGRPAYEQYF.

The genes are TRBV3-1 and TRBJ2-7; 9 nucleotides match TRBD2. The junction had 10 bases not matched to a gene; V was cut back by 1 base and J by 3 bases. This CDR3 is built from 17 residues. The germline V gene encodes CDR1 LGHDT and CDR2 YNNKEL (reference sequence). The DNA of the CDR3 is TGTGCCAGCAGCCAAGGCTCTGCGGGGGGGTTCCTCTACGAGCAGTACTTC. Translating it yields CASSQGSAGGFLYEQYF.

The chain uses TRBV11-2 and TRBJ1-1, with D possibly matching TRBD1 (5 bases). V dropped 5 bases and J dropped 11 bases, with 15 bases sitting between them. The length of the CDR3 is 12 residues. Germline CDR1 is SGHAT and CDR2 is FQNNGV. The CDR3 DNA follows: TGTGCCAGCAGCCTCATGAAGGCAGGGGCTTTCTTT. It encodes CASSLMKAGAFF.